The TCR beta chain described here comes from a study of Graves' ophthalmopathy and Graves' hyperthyroidism. Trimming cost V 3 bases and J 7 bases, with 12 bases left between them. Germline V CDR1 and CDR2: LGHNT, FRNRAP. The CDR3 runs 13 residues. RNA transcripts served as template for amplifying TCR beta CDR3 sequences. HTBI primers primed a first-round RT-PCR, and a second-round multiplex PCR followed. TCRdb reanalysed the multiplex PCR reads using MiXCR and keeps one entry per CDR3 protein. The data show hundreds of thousands of distinct CDR3 sequences, with about 40% seen just once and 3% to 4% held by the top ten. Points on this clonotype: Its cognate antigen is unknown.

Study-wide results and caveats: Ophthalmopathy progression predictions by the model showed roughly 77% specificity and about 70% sensitivity.

This receptor was obtained from an adult man with Graves' ophthalmopathy. The chain has TRBV12-5 and TRBJ2-5, with D maybe TRBD1 (5 bases). The sequenced material came from peripheral blood. The CDR3 coding sequence is TGTGCTAGTGGTTTAGACAGTCAGGGGACCCAGTACTTC. Residues: CASGLDSQGTQYF.